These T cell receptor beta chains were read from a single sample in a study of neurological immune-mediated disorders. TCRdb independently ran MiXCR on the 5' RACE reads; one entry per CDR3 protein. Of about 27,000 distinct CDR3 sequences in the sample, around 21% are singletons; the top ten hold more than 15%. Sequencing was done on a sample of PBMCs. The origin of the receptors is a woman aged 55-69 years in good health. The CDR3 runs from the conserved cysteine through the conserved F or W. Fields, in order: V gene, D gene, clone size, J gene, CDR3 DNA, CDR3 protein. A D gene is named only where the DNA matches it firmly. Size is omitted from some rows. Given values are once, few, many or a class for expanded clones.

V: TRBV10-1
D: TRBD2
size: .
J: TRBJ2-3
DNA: TGCGCCAGCAGTCCTAGCGGGATTGGAGATACGCAGTATTTT
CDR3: CASSPSGIGDTQYF

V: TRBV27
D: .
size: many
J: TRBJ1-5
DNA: TGTGCCAGCAGTTTATCCTCAGGGCCGGCCAATCAGCCCCAGCATTTT
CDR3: CASSLSSGPANQPQHF

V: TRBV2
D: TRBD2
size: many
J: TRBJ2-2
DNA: TGTGCCAGCAGTGAAGAACTCGCGGGGGGGAACACCGGGGAGCTGTTTTTT
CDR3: CASSEELAGGNTGELFF

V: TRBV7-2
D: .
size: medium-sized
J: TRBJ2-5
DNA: TGTGCCAGCAGCTTAGATGCAGGGAGAAAGACCCAGTACTTC
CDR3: CASSLDAGRKTQYF

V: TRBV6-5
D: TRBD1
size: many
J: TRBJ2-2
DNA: TGTGCCAGCAGAACACCAGGGGGGAACACCGGGGAGCTGTTTTTT
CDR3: CASRTPGGNTGELFF

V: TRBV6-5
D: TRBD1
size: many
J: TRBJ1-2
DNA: TGTGCCAGCAGTAACCGGGACAGCTCTGGCTACACCTTC
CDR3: CASSNRDSSGYTF

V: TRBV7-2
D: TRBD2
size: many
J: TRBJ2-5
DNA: TGTGCCAGCAGCCCCCGGGGGGTTTTCGCTCGAGAGACCCAGTACTTC
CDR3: CASSPRGVFARETQYF

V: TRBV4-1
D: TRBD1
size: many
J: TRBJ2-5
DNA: TGCGCCAGCAGCCGCGGGACAGGGGTCCAAGAGACCCAGTACTTC
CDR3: CASSRGTGVQETQYF

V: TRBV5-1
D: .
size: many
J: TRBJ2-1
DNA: TGCGCCAGCAGCTTGAGCCATGAGCAGTTCTTC
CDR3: CASSLSHEQFF

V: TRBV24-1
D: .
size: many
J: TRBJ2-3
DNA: TGTGCCACCAGTGACCGGATCTTCCCCCATACGCAGTATTTT
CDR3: CATSDRIFPHTQYF

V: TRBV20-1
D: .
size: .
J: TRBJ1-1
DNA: TGCAGTGCCAACGTCGGGGGCGCTACCAACACTGAAGCTTTCTTT
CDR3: CSANVGGATNTEAFF

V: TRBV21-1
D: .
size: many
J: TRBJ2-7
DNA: TGTGCCAGCAGCCCAAGAGGGTCAGGGTGGAGAGAGGTCTCTGAGCAGTACTTC
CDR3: CASSPRGSGWREVSEQYF

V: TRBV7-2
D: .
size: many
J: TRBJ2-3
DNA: TGTGCCAGCAGCTCTGACCGCACAGATACGCAGTATTTT
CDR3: CASSSDRTDTQYF

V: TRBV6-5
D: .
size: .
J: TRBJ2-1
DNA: TGTGTCAGAAGTGGATTCAGGGAAAATGAGCAGTTCTTC
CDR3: CVRSGFRENEQFF

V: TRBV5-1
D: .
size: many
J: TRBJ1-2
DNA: TGCGCCAGCAGCTTCAGGGATTACGGCTACACCTTC
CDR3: CASSFRDYGYTF

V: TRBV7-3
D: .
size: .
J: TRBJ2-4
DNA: TGTGCCAGCAGCTTATTGGGGGACATTCAGTACTTC
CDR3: CASSLLGDIQYF

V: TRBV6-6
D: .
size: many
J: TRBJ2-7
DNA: TGTGCCAGCAGTTCCCCTTCTTTAGCCAACTACGAGCAGTACTTC
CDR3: CASSSPSLANYEQYF

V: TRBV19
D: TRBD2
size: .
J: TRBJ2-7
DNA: TGTGCCAGTAGTATTGGGACTAGCGGGAGTCTCTACGAGCAGTACTTC
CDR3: CASSIGTSGSLYEQYF

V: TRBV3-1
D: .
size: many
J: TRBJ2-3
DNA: TGTGCCAGCAGCCAAGACGCCTCTGCAGGGACGCAGTATTTT
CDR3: CASSQDASAGTQYF

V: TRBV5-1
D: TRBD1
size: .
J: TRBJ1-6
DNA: TGCGCCAGCAGAGACGACAGGGTATTTTCACCCCTCCACTTT
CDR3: CASRDDRVFSPLHF

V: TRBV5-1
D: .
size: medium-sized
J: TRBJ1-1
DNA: TGCGCCAGCAGCCCCGAGTCTCGGGCGAAAGCTTTCTTT
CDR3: CASSPESRAKAFF

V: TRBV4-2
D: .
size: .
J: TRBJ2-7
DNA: TGTGCCAGCAGCCAAGACGGGACTGGGACGTATGAGCAGTACTTC
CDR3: CASSQDGTGTYEQYF

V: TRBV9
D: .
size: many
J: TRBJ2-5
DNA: TGTGCCAGCAGCGTAGCCCCTACTCCACGAGAGACCCAGTACTTC
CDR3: CASSVAPTPRETQYF

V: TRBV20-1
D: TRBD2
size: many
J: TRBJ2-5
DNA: TGCAGTGCCCCAGAGGTTAGCGGGAGGGCCTGGGCAGAGACCCAGTACTTC
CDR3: CSAPEVSGRAWAETQYF

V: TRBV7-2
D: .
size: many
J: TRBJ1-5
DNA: TGTGCCAGCAGCGTAGGTCAAGGGCAGCCCCAGCATTTT
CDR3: CASSVGQGQPQHF

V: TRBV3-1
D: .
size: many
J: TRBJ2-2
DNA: TGTGCAGTCGCCGCGGGACACCGCACCGGGGAGCTGTTTTTT
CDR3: CAVAAGHRTGELFF

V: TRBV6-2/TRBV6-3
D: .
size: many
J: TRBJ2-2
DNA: TGTGCCAGCAGTTACTCGGTGACCAGGGTAAACACCGGGGAGCTGTTTTTT
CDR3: CASSYSVTRVNTGELFF

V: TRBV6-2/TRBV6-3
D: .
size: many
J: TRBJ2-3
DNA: TGTGCCAGCACCAAAGGGGGGGGTGACACAGATACGCAGTATTTT
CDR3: CASTKGGGDTDTQYF

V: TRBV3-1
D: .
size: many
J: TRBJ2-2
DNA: TGTGCCAGCAGCTCCCCCAAAGGGACCGGGGAGCTGTTTTTT
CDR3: CASSSPKGTGELFF

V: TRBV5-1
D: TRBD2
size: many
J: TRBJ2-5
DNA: TGCGCCAGCAGCCCCGGAGTAGCGGGGGGCCAAGAGACCCAGTACTTC
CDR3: CASSPGVAGGQETQYF

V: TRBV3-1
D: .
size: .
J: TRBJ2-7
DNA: TGTGCCAGCAGCCAAGCCTGGGACTCCACCTACGAGCAGTACTTC
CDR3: CASSQAWDSTYEQYF

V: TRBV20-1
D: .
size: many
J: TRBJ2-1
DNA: TGCAGTGCTAGCCAGGGGGGTAAGACCTACAATGAGCAGTTCTTC
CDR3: CSASQGGKTYNEQFF

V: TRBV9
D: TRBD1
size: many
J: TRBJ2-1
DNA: TGTGCCAGCAGCGTAGGAGGGACAGGGGCAAATGAGCAGTTCTTC
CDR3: CASSVGGTGANEQFF

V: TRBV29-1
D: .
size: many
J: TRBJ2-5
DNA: TGCAGCGTTGAATCCACTCTAGGGGAGACCCAGTACTTC
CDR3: CSVESTLGETQYF

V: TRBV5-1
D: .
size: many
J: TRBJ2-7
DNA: TGCGCCAGCAGCTTGGTTCCGGGTTCCTACGAGCAGTACTTC
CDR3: CASSLVPGSYEQYF

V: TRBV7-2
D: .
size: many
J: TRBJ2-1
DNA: TGTGCCAGCAGCTTACGGAGCTCCTACAATGAGCAGTTCTTC
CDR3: CASSLRSSYNEQFF

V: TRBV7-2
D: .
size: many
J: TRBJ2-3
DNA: TGTGCCAGCAGCGCCCTTGATACGCAGTATTTT
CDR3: CASSALDTQYF

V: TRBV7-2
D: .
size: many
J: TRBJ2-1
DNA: TGTGCCAGCAGTCAAGGGGGGAACTCCTACAATGAGCAGTTCTTC
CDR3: CASSQGGNSYNEQFF

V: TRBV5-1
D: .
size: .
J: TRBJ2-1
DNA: TGCGCCAGCAGCTTAGGGGGGCGCGGGAATGAGCAGTTCTTC
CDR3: CASSLGGRGNEQFF

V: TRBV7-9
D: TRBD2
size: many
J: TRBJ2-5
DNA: TGTGCCAGCAGTCCCGGGACTAGCGGTCCAATGGACTTC
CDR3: CASSPGTSGPMDF

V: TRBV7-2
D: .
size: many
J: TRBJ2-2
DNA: TGTGCCAGCAGCTTGGTCGGGAACACCGGGGAGCTGTTTTTT
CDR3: CASSLVGNTGELFF

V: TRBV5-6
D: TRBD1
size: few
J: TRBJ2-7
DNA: TGTGCCAGCAGCCCGAAGGACAGGTATACCTACGAGCAGTACTTC
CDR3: CASSPKDRYTYEQYF

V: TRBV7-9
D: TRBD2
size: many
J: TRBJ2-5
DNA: TGTGCCAGCAGCTTGGCGGGAGCGTCAGAGACCCAGTACTTC
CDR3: CASSLAGASETQYF

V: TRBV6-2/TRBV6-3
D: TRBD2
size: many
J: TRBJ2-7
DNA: TGTGCCAGCAGGCGACTAGCGAACGAGCAGTACTTC
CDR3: CASRRLANEQYF

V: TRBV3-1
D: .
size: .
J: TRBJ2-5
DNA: TGTGCCAGCAGCCGGACTGGCTCCAGAGAGACCCATTACTTC
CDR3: CASSRTGSRETHYF

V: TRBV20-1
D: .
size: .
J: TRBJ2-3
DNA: TGCAGTGCTAGAGGGCCTTCAGCGTCCTCTAGCACAGATACGCAGTATTTT
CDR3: CSARGPSASSSTDTQYF

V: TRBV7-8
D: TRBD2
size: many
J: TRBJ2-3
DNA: TGTGCCAGCAGCTTAGCGGGACTAGCGGCTATGAATACGCAGTATTTT
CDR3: CASSLAGLAAMNTQYF

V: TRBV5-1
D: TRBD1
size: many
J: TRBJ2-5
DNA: TGCGCCAGCAGCCCCGGACAGGGAGAGACCCAGTACTTC
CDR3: CASSPGQGETQYF

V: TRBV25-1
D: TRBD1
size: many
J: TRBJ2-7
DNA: TGTGCCACCCGGACAGGGGGCTCCTACGAGCAGTACTTC
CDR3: CATRTGGSYEQYF

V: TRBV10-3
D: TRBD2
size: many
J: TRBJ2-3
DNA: TGTGCCATCAGTGAGTCGCTGACTAGCGGTTCTAGCACAGATACGCAGTATTTT
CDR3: CAISESLTSGSSTDTQYF

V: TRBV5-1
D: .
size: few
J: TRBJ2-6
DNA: TGCGCCAGCAGCCCGACTCCTGGGGCCAACGTCCTGACTTTC
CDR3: CASSPTPGANVLTF

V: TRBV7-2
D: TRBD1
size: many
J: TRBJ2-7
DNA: TGTGCCAGCAGCTTTAAGAGGGACAGCCAATACTACGAGCAGTACTTC
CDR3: CASSFKRDSQYYEQYF

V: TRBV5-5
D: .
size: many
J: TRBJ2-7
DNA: TGTGCCAGCAGCTTAGCCGAGGGGGGTTGGCGTTCCTACGAGCAGTACTTC
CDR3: CASSLAEGGWRSYEQYF

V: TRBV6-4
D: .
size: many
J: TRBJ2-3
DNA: TGTGCCAGCAGTGAAGGGGTCCCAGATACGCAGTATTTT
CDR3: CASSEGVPDTQYF

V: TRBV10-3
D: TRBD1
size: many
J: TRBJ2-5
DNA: TGTGCCATCGGTCCGACGATCCAGGGGGCAAAAGAGACCCAGTACTTC
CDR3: CAIGPTIQGAKETQYF